Listed here are 25 T cell receptor beta chains from one sample, sequenced in a study of blood T cell repertoires in COVID-19. The protocol was immunoSEQ multiplex PCR, while the TCRdb copy is restricted to in-frame clones and leaves out a portion. The sample holds approximately 330,000 clones, approximately 90% seen once. The sample taken for sequencing was peripheral blood. The receptors were gathered from a man aged 25 to 40 with COVID-19, enrolled during active disease.

V usage is TRBV4-3 and J usage is TRBJ2-7, with 10 bases aligning to TRBD1. This CDR3 spans 16 amino acids. V lost 4 bases to trimming and J lost 5 bases; unmatched junction nucleotides: 11. CDR1 is LGHNA and CDR2 is YSLEER in the germline V gene. CDR3 coding DNA: TGCGCCAGCAGCCGAGAGTGGGGACAGGGGATGAACGAGCAGTACTTC. Translation gives CASSREWGQGMNEQYF.

This sequence joins TRBV10-1 and TRBJ2-7; 14 bases align to TRBD2. This CDR3 contains 18 residues. The V gene's germline CDR1 is WNHNN and CDR2 SYGVQD (reference sequence). The ends lost 6 bases at V and 5 bases at J; junction bases unmatched: 15. The CDR3 DNA reads as TGCGCCAGCAGAAGCACCGGAGGACTAGCGGGAGGCCCCAACGAGCAGTACTTC. Protein product: CASRSTGGLAGGPNEQYF.

The J gene is TRBJ1-2, the V gene TRBV19; the D is unclear. V was trimmed by 5 bases and J by 4 bases, leaving 17 bases between them. Germline lookup yields CDR1 LNHDA and CDR2 SQIVND (reference sequence). This CDR3 spans 15 amino acids. CDR3 nucleotides: TGTGCCAGTAGTTTAACTTCCATTGGTGGCTATGGCTACACCTTC. Its protein is CASSLTSIGGYGYTF.

The chain is built from TRBV4-2 and TRBJ1-5; tentative D call: TRBD1 (5 bases). The CDR3 sequence is 16 residues long. Trimming left V 0 bases short and J 1 base short, with 10 bases between. Germline values: CDR1 LGHNA, CDR2 YNFKEQ. CDR3 amino acids: CASSQEGGKSNQPQHF. As DNA, the CDR3 is TGTGCCAGCAGCCAAGAGGGGGGAAAGAGCAATCAGCCCCAGCATTTT.

V usage is TRBV30 and J usage is TRBJ2-3; 9 bases are shared with TRBD2. Germline assignment: CDR1 GTSNPN and CDR2 SVGIG (reference sequence). With 3 bases clipped from V and 2 bases from J, the junction kept 6 bases outside the gene matches. This CDR3 spans 15 amino acids. Here the CDR3 reads CAWSSSGSPTDTQYF. Written as DNA, the CDR3 is TGTGCCTGGAGCAGTAGCGGGAGCCCCACAGATACGCAGTATTTT.

The genes are TRBV7-3 and TRBJ2-5, with 10 nucleotides matching TRBD2. This CDR3 spans 16 amino acids. The J segment lost 3 bases and the V segment lost 3 bases, leaving 7 bases of the junction unmatched. The germline CDR1 and CDR2 sequences are SGHTA and FQGTGA. DNA of the CDR3: TGTGCCAGCAGCTTGTTACCAGGACTAGCGGAAGAGACCCAGTACTTC. This gives the protein CASSLLPGLAEETQYF.

The chain couples TRBV9 to TRBJ2-1; D ambiguous. Germline values: CDR1 SGDLS, CDR2 YYNGEE. CDR3 size: 14 residues. Trimming took 0 bases from V and 7 from J, leaving 11 bases between them. The CDR3 DNA is TGTGCCAGCAGCGTAGGGTCAGGATGGAATGAGCAGTTCTTC. This gives the protein CASSVGSGWNEQFF. The full variable domain, with the rest looked up from reference TRBV9 and TRBJ2-1, is DSGVTQTPKHLITATGQRVTLRCSPRSGDLSVYWYQQSLDQGLQFLIQYYNGEERAKGNILERFSAQQFPDLHSELNLSSLELGDSALYFCASSVGSGWNEQFFGPGTRLTVL.

The chain employs TRBV6-2 or TRBV6-3 and TRBJ1-5; no reliable D call. Germline V CDR1 and CDR2: MNHEY, SVGEGT. Trimming shortened V by 0 bases and J by 13 bases, and 13 bases separated the two germline ends. The CDR3 spans 13 residues. The chain's CDR3 is CASSYSAQWQQHF. DNA of the CDR3: TGTGCCAGCAGTTACTCGGCCCAATGGCAACAGCATTTT.

The chain carries TRBV2 and TRBJ1-2; 7 bases align to TRBD1. This CDR3 comprises 17 residues. Germline CDR1 is SNHLY and CDR2 is FYNNEI. J lost 4 bases, V lost 8 bases, and 19 bases had no gene match. As DNA, the CDR3 is TGTGCCAGCCAGAGAGGGACAGAAATTCATTTGTCCTATGGCTACACCTTC. This sequence encodes CASQRGTEIHLSYGYTF.

The chain couples TRBV6-2 or TRBV6-3 to TRBJ2-7; TRBD1 agrees at 8 bases. The CDR3 runs 16 residues. With V trimmed by 3 bases and J by 5 bases, 12 bases remained unmatched. The germline gives CDR1 MNHEY, CDR2 SVGEGT. CDR3 DNA: TGTGCCAGCAGTTATGGCAGGGGGCCCGGGCGCCACGAGCAGTACTTC. Translation: CASSYGRGPGRHEQYF.

This chain connects TRBV5-1 to TRBJ2-7; D is possibly TRBD1 (6 bases). Between the trimmed V and J ends, which lost 4 bases and 0 bases, there was a span of 14 bases. This CDR3 is 15 amino acids long. The germline gives CDR1 SGHRS, CDR2 YFSETQ. The CDR3 bases are TGCGCCAGCAGCAATATCCAGGGGCTCTCCTACGAGCAGTACTTC. Its protein product is CASSNIQGLSYEQYF.

The chain carries TRBV27 and TRBJ1-1; D is uncertain. This CDR3 is built from 14 residues. The ends were cut back, 6 bases at V and 1 base at J, with 12 bases in the middle. Germline V gives CDR1 MNHEY, CDR2 SMNVEV (reference sequence). As DNA, the CDR3 is TGTGCCAGCAGGAAGGAGGATTCGAACACTGAAGCTTTCTTT. This gives the protein CASRKEDSNTEAFF.

The rearrangement joins TRBV14 to TRBJ2-5, with 10 positions matching TRBD1. V dropped 3 bases and J dropped 5; count of bases not matched to a gene: 3. The CDR3 loop spans 14 amino acids. Germline CDR1 SGHDN, CDR2 FVKESK. The chain's CDR3 is CASSQDRGDETQYF. In nucleotides, the CDR3 is TGTGCCAGCAGCCAGGACAGGGGGGATGAGACCCAGTACTTC.

This clone has more than one count but fewer than ten. V gene TRBV11-3 combines with J gene TRBJ2-5; 10 bases match TRBD2. With V trimmed by 5 bases and J by 4 bases, 7 bases remained unmatched. Per the germline V gene, CDR1 is SGHNT and CDR2 is YENEEA. This CDR3 is 15 amino acids long. Written as DNA, the CDR3 is TGTGCCAGCAGCCAGCGGGGGGGCCTTCGAGAGACCCAGTACTTC. The encoded protein is CASSQRGGLRETQYF.

This clone was seen more than once but under ten times. This chain joins TRBV5-4 and TRBJ1-1; 11 nucleotides align to TRBD1. The CDR3 is 15 residues long. Germline lookup yields CDR1 SGHNT and CDR2 YYREEE (reference sequence). Losses at the gene ends were 4 bases for V and 3 bases for J; bases not matched to a gene: 5. The CDR3 sequence is CASSPRDRGDTEAFF. The DNA for the CDR3 is TGTGCCAGCAGCCCTAGGGACAGGGGGGACACTGAAGCTTTCTTT.

The chain uses TRBV6-2 or TRBV6-3 and TRBJ2-2; 7 bases line up with TRBD2. The CDR3 sequence is 15 residues long. J gave up 2 bases and V 1 base, and 1 base lay outside the gene matches. In germline, CDR1 is MNHEY, CDR2 SVGEGT. The CDR3 DNA reads TGTGCCAGCAGTTACTTAGCGGGCAACACCGGGGAGCTGTTTTTT. This codes for CASSYLAGNTGELFF.

The genes are TRBV5-4 and TRBJ2-3; a possible D gene is TRBD1 (9 bases). The CDR3 length is 18 residues. CDR1 and CDR2 (germline): SGHNT, YYREEE (reference sequence). Trimming pared 2 bases from V and 4 bases from J, leaving 23 bases between. CDR3 in amino acids: CASSFIYVAGQGPDTQYF. In DNA, the CDR3 is TGTGCCAGCAGCTTTATTTACGTAGCGGGACAGGGCCCAGATACGCAGTATTTT.

The chain employs TRBV2 and TRBJ2-7; D call uncertain. Germline loops: CDR1 SNHLY, CDR2 FYNNEI. This CDR3 is built from 13 residues. V was trimmed by 3 bases and J by 3 bases, leaving 9 bases between them. The CDR3 bases are TGTGCCAGCAGTGATAGAACGAGCTACGAGCAGTACTTC. It codes for CASSDRTSYEQYF.

The chain joins TRBV28 to TRBJ1-3; TRBD1 matches at 7 bases. The junction had 7 bases not matched to a gene; V was cut back by 6 bases and J by 2 bases. The CDR3 is made up of 15 amino acids. The germline V gene has CDR1 MDHEN and CDR2 SYDVKM. The CDR3 loop is CASSLIDRAGNTIYF. CDR3 nucleotides: TGTGCCAGCAGCCTAATCGACAGGGCTGGAAACACCATATATTTT.

The chain combines TRBV29-1 with TRBJ1-2, with no clear D. V was clipped by 2 bases and J by 0 bases, with 13 bases between them. CDR3 length equals 15 residues. Germline-derived CDR1 and CDR2 are SQVTM and ANQGSEA. DNA for the CDR3: TGCAGCGTTGAATTCCCTTATTTAGCTAACTATGGCTACACCTTC. This gives the protein CSVEFPYLANYGYTF.

The V and J genes are TRBV4-1 and TRBJ1-6, with a possible D match to TRBD1 (5 bases). The CDR3 runs to 15 residues. Germline loops: CDR1 MGHRA, CDR2 YSYEKL. Trimming shortened V by 3 bases and J by 8 bases, and 14 bases separated the two germline ends. CDR3 sequence reads: CASSQADRNYSPLHF. CDR3 bases: TGCGCCAGCAGCCAGGCAGACAGAAACTATTCACCCCTCCACTTT.

Worth noting for this clone: Additional DNA sequences in this sample encode the identical CDR3. The J gene is TRBJ2-7, the V gene TRBV28; weak D call: TRBD1 (6 bases). The germline CDR1 and CDR2 sequences are MDHEN and SYDVKM. The CDR3 extends over 13 amino acids. Trimming removed 8 bases at V and 0 bases at J, with 11 bases between. The CDR3 bases are TGTGCCAGCGGGGGCGGTAGCTCCTACGAGCAGTACTTC. This codes for CASGGGSSYEQYF.

The chain employs TRBV15 and TRBJ2-4, with 8 nucleotides matching TRBD2. Looked up from germline, CDR1 is LNHNV and CDR2 is YYDKDF (reference sequence). Trimming cost V 0 bases and J 3 bases; bases outside gene matches: 7. CDR3 size: 17 residues. CDR3 region: CATSRDLAGGRKNIQYF. CDR3 bases: TGTGCCACCAGCAGAGATCTCGCGGGAGGACGCAAAAACATTCAGTACTTC.

This clone has only a few counts. This chain joins TRBV27 and TRBJ1-5, with no clear D. CDR1 is MNHEY and CDR2 is SMNVEV in the germline V gene (reference sequence). Between the trimmed V and J ends, which lost 1 base and 6 bases, there was a span of 16 bases. CDR3 length equals 16 residues. For the CDR3, the DNA is TGTGCCAGCAGTTTATTGGGAGACGGACTGAGTCAGCCCCAGCATTTT. Its protein is CASSLLGDGLSQPQHF.

V gene TRBV15 combines with J gene TRBJ1-2; 8 nucleotides match TRBD1. The V segment lost 3 bases and the J segment 0 bases; nucleotides outside the gene matches: 9. The CDR3 contains 17 residues. Germline V gene sequence: CDR1 LNHNV, CDR2 YYDKDF (reference sequence). DNA for the CDR3: TGTGCCACCAGCAGCCTCAGGGGGCGCTCAGCTAACTATGGCTACACCTTC. Amino acids: CATSSLRGRSANYGYTF.